This note documents a single TCR beta chain sequence. Its target is unknown. These data originate in a study of cytomegalovirus exposure and HLA in healthy donors. Across the study: The same platform was used for the 130 or so validation repertoires as for the 666 first-cohort repertoires, as reported in a later analysis.

Study observations and caveats: TCR beta chains numbering roughly 150 were designated cytomegalovirus-associated. Most TCR sequences were uncommon, yet certain public TCRs appeared in many donors. Per published reports, the classifier diagnosed cytomegalovirus status with high specificity and sensitivity.

Using immunoSEQ multiplex PCR, the repertoire was profiled, and TCRdb retains in-frame clones only, with some absent. The table has some 70,000 clones, around four fifths seen once; the top ten hold approximately 3%. Trimming at V came to 6 bases and at J to 0 bases, leaving 7 bases not matched to a gene. This CDR3 is built from 15 residues. CDR1 is MNHEY, CDR2 SVGAGI, per germline. Specimen: PBMCs. The TCR was taken from a young man in good health and CMV-seronegative. The J gene is TRBJ2-5, the V gene TRBV6-5, with 7 positions matching TRBD2. CDR3 region: CASRELRGDQETQYF. The CDR3 nucleotides read TGTGCCAGCAGAGAGCTCCGGGGGGACCAAGAGACCCAGTACTTC.